This T cell receptor (beta chain) came from a study of blood T cell repertoires in COVID-19. The length of the CDR3 is 15 residues. V shed 3 bases and J shed 5 bases, with 16 bases lying between them. CDR1 SGHTA and CDR2 FQGNSA come from the germline V gene. Researchers sorted participants into cohorts using their self-reported clinical history. The data were produced by immunoSEQ multiplex PCR, yet TCRdb's version contains in-frame clones alone and is incomplete. The profile covers roughly 170,000 clones, with approximately 84% appearing a single time and 5.6% taken by the ten largest. This TCR was recovered from a woman aged 40 to 50 with acute COVID-19. The specimen sequenced was PBMCs or T cells enriched from blood (not recorded which). The chain carries TRBV7-2 and TRBJ1-1; unclear D gene. In DNA form, the CDR3 reads TGTGCCAGCAGCTTGCACCCCTGGAGTAGGACTGAAGCTTTCTTT. Protein sequence: CASSLHPWSRTEAFF.